This TCR beta chain stems from a study of a mutant IDH1 vaccine in newly diagnosed glioma. As for the study in general: Vaccination started 4-6 weeks after radiotherapy alone, or with temozolomide cycles. Patients had received radiotherapy, temozolomide, or both previously, most receiving both.

The junction had 7 bases not matched to a gene; V was cut back by 5 bases and J by 5 bases. Germline assignment: CDR1 SNHLY and CDR2 FYNNEI. The CDR3 is 16 residues long. Note on this clone: Its antigen is unknown.

Time point indicated: week 11, during vaccination. In every dose of vaccine, 300 ug of mutant IDH1 20-mer peptide was given alongside topical imiquimod. Sequencing was performed with immunoSEQ multiplex PCR; in TCRdb, only in-frame clones are kept and a portion is missing. The sample records just over 35,000 clones, about four fifths being singletons. The receptor's source is a woman aged 25 to 39 with glioma. Some clones in this sample may be carry-over from other donors' samples. The source was peripheral blood mononuclear cells (PBMCs), collected from a glioma patient whose treatment included an IDH1 peptide vaccine. The J gene is TRBJ2-5, the V gene TRBV2; 14 nucleotides line up with TRBD2. CDR3 bases: TGTGCCAGCAGTCCCAAACGACTAGCGGGGGGGGAGACCCAGTACTTC. This codes for CASSPKRLAGGETQYF.